This T cell receptor beta chain was documented in a study of blood T cell repertoires in COVID-19. Study as a whole: T cells, B-cell-depleted T cells, or PBMCs supplied cDNA or gDNA.

The V gene lost 2 bases and the J gene lost 8 bases, with 17 bases spanning the gap. The CDR3 is 15 residues long. The germline CDR1 and CDR2 sequences are SGDLS and YYNGEE. Authors' data handling: Estimates of nucleated cell counts were drawn from the amplification of reference gene primers. Profiled with immunoSEQ multiplex PCR; TCRdb holds only in-frame clones, not every one. That table is the source of V, J and clone size, and D and trimming were worked out from the DNA. Of about 310,000 clones listed, 80% to 90% are singletons. The clonotype comes from a middle-aged man with active or convalescent COVID-19. Sequencing was done on a sample of peripheral blood. This chain joins TRBV9 and TRBJ2-1; possible D gene TRBD2, 6 bases. The CDR3 spells CASSVEGSNFYEQFF. CDR3 nucleotides: TGTGCCAGCAGCGTGGAGGGCTCGAATTTCTATGAGCAGTTCTTC.